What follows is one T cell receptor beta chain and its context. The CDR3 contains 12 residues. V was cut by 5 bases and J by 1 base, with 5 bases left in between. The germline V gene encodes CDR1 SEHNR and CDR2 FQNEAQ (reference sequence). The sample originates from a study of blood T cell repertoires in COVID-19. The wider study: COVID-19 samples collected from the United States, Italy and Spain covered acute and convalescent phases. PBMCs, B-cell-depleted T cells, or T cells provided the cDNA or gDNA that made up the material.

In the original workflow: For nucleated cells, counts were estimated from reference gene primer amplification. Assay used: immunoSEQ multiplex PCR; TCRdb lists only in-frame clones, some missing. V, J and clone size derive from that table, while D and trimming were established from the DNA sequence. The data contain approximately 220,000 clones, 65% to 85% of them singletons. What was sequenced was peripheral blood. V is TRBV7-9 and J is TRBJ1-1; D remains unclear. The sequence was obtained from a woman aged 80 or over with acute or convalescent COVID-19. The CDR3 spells CASSAGNTEAFF. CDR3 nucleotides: TGTGCCAGCAGCGCAGGGAACACTGAAGCTTTCTTT.